This TCR beta chain was identified during a study of blood T cell repertoires in COVID-19. Study-level background: Acute and convalescent COVID-19 specimens originated in the United States, Italy and Spain.

Methods used by the authors: Estimates of nucleated cell counts were drawn from the amplification of reference gene primers. Generated by immunoSEQ multiplex PCR, the TCRdb table keeps only in-frame clones and is missing some. V and J calls plus clone size are reproduced from that table; the DNA served to infer D and trimming. The data contain 150,000 to 200,000 clones, roughly 88% of them singletons. This receptor was identified in a man older than 75 with COVID-19, enrolled during active disease. Sequenced material: peripheral blood.

CDR3 residues: CASSPQGAGPQHF. CDR3 DNA: TGTGCCAGCAGTCCCCAGGGGGCTGGGCCCCAGCATTTT. The chain joins TRBV12-3 or TRBV12-4 to TRBJ1-5, with 8 bases aligning to TRBD1. The CDR3 contains 13 residues. V lost 5 bases to trimming and J lost 9 bases; unmatched junction nucleotides: 6.